The 12 T cell receptor beta chains below were found in one sample sequenced in a study of blood T cells in healthy people across ages. Using a J-beta primer mix together with a sample-barcoded 5' primer, a second PCR was run for roughly 6 to 11 cycles. TCRdb reprocessed the 5' RACE reads with MiXCR, giving one entry per CDR3 protein. Of over a million distinct CDR3 sequences in the sample, roughly 40% are singletons; the top ten hold roughly 7.9%. The sequencing sample was made of blood. The source of these receptors is a woman aged 18-29 years in good health.

The genes are TRBV12-5 and TRBJ2-7; D may match TRBD1 or TRBD2 (6 bases each). Germline V gene sequence: CDR1 LGHNT, CDR2 FRNRAP. The V end was cut by 6 bases, the J end by 4 bases, with 10 bases between. CDR3 size: 12 residues. The CDR3 nucleotides are TGTGCTAGTGGGGAGGGGACATACGAGCAGTACTTC. Translation gives CASGEGTYEQYF. Full variable domain (missing parts from reference TRBV12-5 and TRBJ2-7): DARVTQTPRHKVTEMGQEVTMRCQPILGHNTVFWYRQTMMQGLELLAYFRNRAPLDDSGMPKDRFSAEMPDATLATLKIQPSEPRDSAVYFCASGEGTYEQYFGPGTRLTVT.

The chain employs TRBV2 and TRBJ2-1, with D tentatively TRBD2 (6 bases). Germline-derived CDR1 and CDR2 are SNHLY and FYNNEI. The CDR3 loop spans 12 amino acids. The V end lost 0 bases, the J end lost 15 bases, and 12 bases lay between the germline ends. The CDR3 spells CASSEAPGDRFF. The CDR3 coding sequence is TGTGCCAGCAGTGAAGCGCCGGGGGATCGGTTCTTC.

This clonotype was observed a handful of times. V usage is TRBV27 and J usage is TRBJ2-6, with unresolved D. The CDR3 runs 14 residues. The germline V gene has CDR1 MNHEY and CDR2 SMNVEV (reference sequence). Trimming stripped 5 bases from V and 4 bases from J, with 9 bases between. The CDR3 is CASSTLGGANVLTF. The CDR3 region has the DNA TGTGCCAGCAGTACCCTAGGAGGGGCCAACGTCCTGACTTTC.

This clonotype was recorded many times. The chain links TRBV10-3 to TRBJ2-1; the D is unclear. V was pared by 6 bases and J by 4 bases, with 7 bases between. The CDR3 loop spans 12 amino acids. The germline CDR1 and CDR2 sequences are ENHRY and SYGVKD. CDR3 amino acids: CAISPGYNEQFF. The CDR3 nucleotides are TGTGCCATCAGCCCCGGATACAATGAGCAGTTCTTC.

In regard to this clonotype: This may arise from a read error, as a much more abundant clone is one base away. V usage is TRBV6-4 and J usage is TRBJ2-7; D is uncertain. The V end lost 8 bases, the J end lost 0 bases, and 11 bases lay between the germline ends. This CDR3 has 13 residues. CDR1 is MRHNA, CDR2 SNTAGT, per germline. CDR3 sequence reads: CASSNPGSYEQYF. The CDR3 DNA follows: TGTGCCAGCTCGAATCCCGGCTCCTACGAGCAGTACTTC.

Concerning this clonotype: Since a much larger clone is just one base distant, this may be a read error. The genes are TRBV5-1 and TRBJ2-1, with a weak D call TRBD2 (6 bases). The CDR3 is made up of 15 amino acids. V lost 8 bases and J lost 3, with 18 bases in between. The germline V gene has CDR1 SGHRS and CDR2 YFSETQ. The CDR3 sequence: CASSYVGGNYNEQFF. In DNA, the CDR3 is TGCGCCAGTTCTTACGTGGGAGGTAACTACAATGAGCAGTTCTTC.

The rearrangement joins TRBV6-5 to TRBJ1-2, with D maybe TRBD1 (5 bases). The germline gives CDR1 MNHEY, CDR2 SVGAGI. With 0 bases removed from V and 2 bases from J, the gap between germline ends came to 13 bases. There are 16 residues in the CDR3. CDR3 bases: TGTGCCAGCAGTTACTCGACGGCGGGGGTAAACTATGGCTACACCTTC. Encoded protein: CASSYSTAGVNYGYTF.

The J gene is TRBJ1-5, the V gene TRBV2, with 9 bases fitting TRBD1. The CDR3 extends over 16 amino acids. The junction had 10 bases not matched to a gene; V was cut back by 6 bases and J by 4 bases. Germline CDR1 reads SNHLY; CDR2 reads FYNNEI. CDR3 protein: CASRGLGTGRNQPQHF. DNA for the CDR3: TGTGCCAGCAGAGGCCTCGGGACAGGGCGAAATCAGCCCCAGCATTTT.

The genes are TRBV29-1 and TRBJ2-1, with 8 bases aligning to TRBD1. The germline V gene encodes CDR1 SQVTM and CDR2 ANQGSEA. V was pared by 2 bases and J by 10 bases, with 7 bases of the junction left unmatched. The CDR3 is 13 residues long. The DNA of the CDR3 is TGCAGCGTTGAACAGGGGGCGTCCTACGAGCAGTTCTTC. This gives the protein CSVEQGASYEQFF.

Only a few counts were recorded for this clonotype. The rearrangement links TRBV7-2 to TRBJ1-3; tentatively, D is TRBD1 (6 bases). The CDR3 extends over 15 amino acids. Trimming cost V 2 bases and J 1 base, with 9 bases left between them. Germline V gives CDR1 SGHTA, CDR2 FQGNSA. CDR3 bases: TGTGCCAGCAGCTTACCAGGGGTATCTGGAAACACCATATATTTT. It translates to CASSLPGVSGNTIYF.

This clonotype has just a few counts. The V call is TRBV11-2, the J call TRBJ2-7; 7 nucleotides agree with TRBD1. CDR1 and CDR2 from the germline V gene are SGHAT and FQNNGV. The CDR3 contains 18 residues. V dropped 4 bases and J dropped 3; count of bases not matched to a gene: 18. The CDR3 loop is CASSSLRGSTGTYYEQYF. The CDR3 DNA reads TGTGCCAGCAGCTCCCTCAGGGGTTCGACAGGGACCTACTACGAGCAGTACTTC.

This chain uses TRBV20-1 with TRBJ2-1; the D gene is possibly TRBD2 (7 bases). The germline V gene has CDR1 DFQATT and CDR2 SNEGSKA (reference sequence). CDR3 size: 21 residues. Trimming pared 1 base from V and 4 bases from J, leaving 32 bases between. In DNA form, the CDR3 reads TGCAGTGCTAGAGTATCGGGGGGAGCGAGGAGGGGAGCCAGGGGTTACAATGAGCAGTTCTTC. It yields the protein CSARVSGGARRGARGYNEQFF.